This passage covers 8 T cell receptor beta chains from one sample sequenced in a study of beta chain features in type 1 diabetes. Sequenced material consisted of expressed TCRB transcripts (all of the isolated RNA was reverse transcribed). The assay was immunoSEQ multiplex PCR, and TCRdb's table has in-frame clones only and misses some. The sample lists some 900,000 clones; roughly 15% were seen once. Sequencing was done on a sample of naive CD4+ T cells from blood. These receptors all come from a woman in her late teens or twenties in good health.

This clone was seen a few times. This sequence joins TRBV28 and TRBJ2-7; D is unresolved. The V end was cut by 2 bases, the J end by 12 bases, with 17 bases between. The germline V gene has CDR1 MDHEN and CDR2 SYDVKM. CDR3 length: 13 residues. The CDR3 sequence: CASSLGNTERPYF. In nucleotides, the CDR3 is TGTGCCAGCAGTTTAGGGAACACCGAAAGACCGTACTTC.

V gene TRBV28 combines with J gene TRBJ1-2, with D hard to call. This CDR3 has 15 amino acids. Germline V lookup: CDR1 MDHEN, CDR2 SYDVKM. V lost 3 bases to trimming and J lost 2 bases, with 13 bases between them. The CDR3 DNA sequence: TGTGCCAGCAGTTTCGGAACGGGGAGGAACTATGGCTACACCTTC. Amino acids: CASSFGTGRNYGYTF.

There are a few counts of this clone. The V call is TRBV2, the J call TRBJ1-2, with no clear D. This CDR3 spans 13 amino acids. The V gene lost 6 bases and the J gene lost 7 bases, with 15 bases spanning the gap. Germline-derived CDR1 and CDR2 are SNHLY and FYNNEI. CDR3 bases: TGTGCCAGCAGCATGACAAGTCAGGCTGGCTACACCTTC. Its translation is CASSMTSQAGYTF.

This clone was detected only a few times. V gene TRBV5-4 combines with J gene TRBJ1-2; D is unclear. Germline V CDR1 and CDR2: SGHNT, YYREEE (reference sequence). This CDR3 has 16 residues. V was trimmed by 0 bases and J by 2 bases, leaving 14 bases between them. The CDR3 loop is CASSLGGPGDNYGYTF. The CDR3 region has the DNA TGTGCCAGCAGCTTGGGAGGGCCAGGAGACAACTATGGCTACACCTTC.

The V gene is TRBV7-3, the J gene TRBJ2-1; a weak D match, TRBD2 (5 bases). V dropped 6 bases and J dropped 11 bases, with 14 bases sitting between them. The germline gives CDR1 SGHTA, CDR2 FQGTGA. The CDR3 consists of 12 residues. The CDR3 spells CASSRPGLKQFF. The CDR3 bases are TGTGCCAGCAGTCGCCCCGGACTCAAGCAGTTCTTC.

This clone turned up a few times. The chain links TRBV7-2 to TRBJ2-1; 9 bases are a match to TRBD2. The CDR3 totals 15 residues. Germline V lookup: CDR1 SGHTA, CDR2 FQGNSA. The ends lost 6 bases at V and 9 bases at J; junction bases unmatched: 12. As DNA, the CDR3 is TGTGCCAGCAGTTCAATAGCGGGAGCGGGCAGTGAGCAGTTCTTC. Translating it yields CASSSIAGAGSEQFF.

This clone was seen only a few times. This chain joins TRBV21-1 and TRBJ2-7; the listed D gene, TRBD2, was not tested against the DNA. TRBV21-1 is termed a pseudogene. The CDR3 is made up of 16 amino acids. The CDR3 loop reads CASSNTSGRRSYEQYF. The CDR3 nucleotides read TGTGCCAGCAGCAACACTAGCGGGAGGCGCTCCTACGAGCAGTACTTC.

This clone came up a few times. The J gene is TRBJ2-7, the V gene TRBV6-5; D is possibly TRBD2 (5 bases). Germline lookup yields CDR1 MNHEY and CDR2 SVGAGI. This CDR3 spans 16 amino acids. V shed 4 bases and J shed 4 bases, with 20 bases lying between them. CDR3 region: CASSFEYGEGSYEQYF. The CDR3 coding sequence is TGTGCCAGCAGTTTTGAATACGGGGAAGGGTCTTACGAGCAGTACTTC.